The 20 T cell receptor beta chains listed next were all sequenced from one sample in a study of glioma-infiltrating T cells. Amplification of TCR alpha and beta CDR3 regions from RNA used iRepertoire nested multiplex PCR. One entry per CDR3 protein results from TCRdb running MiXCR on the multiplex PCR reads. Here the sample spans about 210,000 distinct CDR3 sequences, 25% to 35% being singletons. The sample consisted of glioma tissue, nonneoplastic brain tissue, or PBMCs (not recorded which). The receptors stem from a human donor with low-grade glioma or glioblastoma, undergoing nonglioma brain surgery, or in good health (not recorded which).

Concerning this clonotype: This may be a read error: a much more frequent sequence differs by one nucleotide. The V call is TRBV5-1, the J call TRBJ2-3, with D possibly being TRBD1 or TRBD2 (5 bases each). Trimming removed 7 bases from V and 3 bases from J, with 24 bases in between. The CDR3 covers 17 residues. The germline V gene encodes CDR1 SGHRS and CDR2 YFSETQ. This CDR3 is CASHAPFGTPGTDTQYF. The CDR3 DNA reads TGCGCCAGCCATGCACCTTTTGGGACCCCCGGAACAGATACGCAGTATTTT. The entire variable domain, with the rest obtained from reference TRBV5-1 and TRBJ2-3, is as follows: KAGVTQTPRYLIKTRGQQVTLSCSPISGHRSVSWYQQTPGQGLQFLFEYFSETQRNKGNFPGRFSGRQFSNSRSEMNVSTLELGDSALYLCASHAPFGTPGTDTQYFGPGTRLTVL.

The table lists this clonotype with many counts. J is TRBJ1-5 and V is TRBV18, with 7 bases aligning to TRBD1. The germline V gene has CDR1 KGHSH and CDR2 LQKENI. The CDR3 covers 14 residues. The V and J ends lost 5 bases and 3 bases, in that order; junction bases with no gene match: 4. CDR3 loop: CASSSGQDNQPQHF. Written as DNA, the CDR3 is TGTGCCAGCTCATCAGGACAGGACAATCAGCCCCAGCATTTT.

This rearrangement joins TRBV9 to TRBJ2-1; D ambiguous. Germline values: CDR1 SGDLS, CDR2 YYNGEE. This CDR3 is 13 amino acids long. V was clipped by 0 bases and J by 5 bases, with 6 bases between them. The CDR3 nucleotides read TGTGCCAGCAGCGTAGTTCCGAACAATGAGCAGTTCTTC. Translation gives CASSVVPNNEQFF. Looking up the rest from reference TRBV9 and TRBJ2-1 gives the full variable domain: DSGVTQTPKHLITATGQRVTLRCSPRSGDLSVYWYQQSLDQGLQFLIQYYNGEERAKGNILERFSAQQFPDLHSELNLSSLELGDSALYFCASSVVPNNEQFFGPGTRLTVL.

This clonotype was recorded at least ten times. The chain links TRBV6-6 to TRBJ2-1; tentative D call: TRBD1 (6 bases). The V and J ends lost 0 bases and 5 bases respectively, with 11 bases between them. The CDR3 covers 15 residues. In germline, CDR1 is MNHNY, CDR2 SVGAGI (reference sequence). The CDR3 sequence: CASSYSSGQHNEQFF. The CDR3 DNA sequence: TGTGCCAGCAGTTACTCATCGGGACAACACAATGAGCAGTTCTTC.

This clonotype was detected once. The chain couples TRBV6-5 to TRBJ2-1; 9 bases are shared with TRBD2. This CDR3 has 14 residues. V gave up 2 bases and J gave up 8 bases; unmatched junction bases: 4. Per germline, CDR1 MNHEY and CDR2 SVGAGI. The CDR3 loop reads CASSYPREGYEQFF. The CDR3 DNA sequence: TGTGCCAGCAGTTACCCGCGGGAGGGCTATGAGCAGTTCTTC.

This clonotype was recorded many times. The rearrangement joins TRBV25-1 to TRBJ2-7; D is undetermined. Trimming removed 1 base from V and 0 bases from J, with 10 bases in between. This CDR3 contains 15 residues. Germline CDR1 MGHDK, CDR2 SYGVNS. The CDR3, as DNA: TGTGCCAGCAGTGAATCTCTGGAGAGCTCCTACGAGCAGTACTTC. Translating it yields CASSESLESSYEQYF.

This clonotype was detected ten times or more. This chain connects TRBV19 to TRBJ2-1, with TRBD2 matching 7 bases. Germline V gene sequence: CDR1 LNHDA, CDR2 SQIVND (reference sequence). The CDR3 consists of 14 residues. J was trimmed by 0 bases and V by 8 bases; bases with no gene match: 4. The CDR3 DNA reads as TGTGCCAGTGGAACTAGCGCCTCCTACAATGAGCAGTTCTTC. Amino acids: CASGTSASYNEQFF.

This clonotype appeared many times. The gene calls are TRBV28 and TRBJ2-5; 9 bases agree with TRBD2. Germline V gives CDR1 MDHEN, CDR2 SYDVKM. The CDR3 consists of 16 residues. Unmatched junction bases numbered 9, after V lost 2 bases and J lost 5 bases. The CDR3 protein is CASSLHSGRFRETQYF. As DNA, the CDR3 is TGTGCCAGCAGTTTACATAGCGGGAGATTTCGGGAGACCCAGTACTTC.

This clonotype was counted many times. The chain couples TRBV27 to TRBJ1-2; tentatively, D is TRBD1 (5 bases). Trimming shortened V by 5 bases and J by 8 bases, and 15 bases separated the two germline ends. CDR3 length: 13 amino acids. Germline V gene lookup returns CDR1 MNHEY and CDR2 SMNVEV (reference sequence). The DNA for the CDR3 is TGTGCCAGCAGTCCCCAGGGAGGGACCGGCTACACCTTC. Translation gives CASSPQGGTGYTF.

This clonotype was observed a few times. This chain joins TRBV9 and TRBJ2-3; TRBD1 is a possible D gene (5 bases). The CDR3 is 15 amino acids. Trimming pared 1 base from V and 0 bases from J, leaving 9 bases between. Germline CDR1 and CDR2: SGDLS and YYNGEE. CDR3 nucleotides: TGTGCCAGCAGCGTAACCAGGGTTAGCACAGATACGCAGTATTTT. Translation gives CASSVTRVSTDTQYF.

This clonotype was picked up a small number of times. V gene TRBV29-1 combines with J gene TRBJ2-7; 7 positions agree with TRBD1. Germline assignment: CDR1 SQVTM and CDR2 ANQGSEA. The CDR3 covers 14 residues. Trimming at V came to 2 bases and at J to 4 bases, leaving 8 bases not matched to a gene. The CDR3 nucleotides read TGCAGCGTTGAAACGGACAGGATTCCTTACGAGCAGTACTTC. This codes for CSVETDRIPYEQYF.

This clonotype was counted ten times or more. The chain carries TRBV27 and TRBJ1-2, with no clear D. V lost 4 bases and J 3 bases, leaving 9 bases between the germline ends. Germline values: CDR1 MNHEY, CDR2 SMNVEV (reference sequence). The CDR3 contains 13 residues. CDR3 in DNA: TGTGCCAGCAGTTCCGGGCAGTACTATGGCTACACCTTC. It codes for CASSSGQYYGYTF.

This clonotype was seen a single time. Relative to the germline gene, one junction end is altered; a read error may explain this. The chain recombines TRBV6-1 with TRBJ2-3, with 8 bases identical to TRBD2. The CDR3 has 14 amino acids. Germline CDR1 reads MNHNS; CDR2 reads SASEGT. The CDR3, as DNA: TGTGCCAGCAGCAAGCTAGCGGGCACATATACGCATTATTTT. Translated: CASSKLAGTYTHYF.

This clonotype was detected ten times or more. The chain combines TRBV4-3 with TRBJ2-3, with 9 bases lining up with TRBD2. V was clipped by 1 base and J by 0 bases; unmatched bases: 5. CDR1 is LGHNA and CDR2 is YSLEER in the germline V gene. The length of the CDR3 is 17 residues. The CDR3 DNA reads TGCGCCAGCAGCCAAGCAAAGACTAGCGGTAGCACAGATACGCAGTATTTT. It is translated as CASSQAKTSGSTDTQYF.

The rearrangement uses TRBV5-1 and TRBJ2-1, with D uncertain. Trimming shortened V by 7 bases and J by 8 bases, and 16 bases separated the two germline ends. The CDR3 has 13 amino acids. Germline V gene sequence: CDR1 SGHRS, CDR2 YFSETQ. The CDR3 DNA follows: TGCGCCAGCTCACCTGGGCTTGGGTATGAGCAGTTCTTC. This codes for CASSPGLGYEQFF.

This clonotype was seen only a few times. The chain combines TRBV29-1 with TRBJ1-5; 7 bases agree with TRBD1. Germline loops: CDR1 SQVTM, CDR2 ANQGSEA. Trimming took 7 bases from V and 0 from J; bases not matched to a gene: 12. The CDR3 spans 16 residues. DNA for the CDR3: TGCAGCGCTAGGTTAAGGGGGCAGGGTAGCAATCAGCCCCAGCATTTT. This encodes CSARLRGQGSNQPQHF.

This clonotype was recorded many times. CDR3 loop: CASSQKGQGPASFF. In nucleotides, the CDR3 is TGTGCCAGCAGCCAAAAAGGACAGGGCCCGGCATCTTTCTTT. V is TRBV6-1 and J is TRBJ1-1, with TRBD1 identical over 8 bases. The length of the CDR3 is 14 residues. Germline loops: CDR1 MNHNS, CDR2 SASEGT. With V trimmed by 6 bases and J by 12 bases, 15 bases remained unmatched.

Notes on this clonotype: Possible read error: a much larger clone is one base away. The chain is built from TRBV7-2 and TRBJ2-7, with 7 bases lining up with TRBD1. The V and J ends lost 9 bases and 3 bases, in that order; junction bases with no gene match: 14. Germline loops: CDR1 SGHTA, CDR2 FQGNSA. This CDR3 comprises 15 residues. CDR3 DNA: TGTGCCAGAAGCCAGGGGGACCCCCAGGTCTACGAGCAGTACTTC. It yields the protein CARSQGDPQVYEQYF.

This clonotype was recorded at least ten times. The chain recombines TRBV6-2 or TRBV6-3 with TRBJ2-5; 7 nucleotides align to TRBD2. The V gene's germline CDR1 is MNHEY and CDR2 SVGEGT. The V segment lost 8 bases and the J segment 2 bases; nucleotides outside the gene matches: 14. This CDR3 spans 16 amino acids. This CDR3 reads CASRRGSSGHQETQYF. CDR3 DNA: TGTGCCAGCCGCAGAGGGTCTAGCGGTCATCAAGAGACCCAGTACTTC.

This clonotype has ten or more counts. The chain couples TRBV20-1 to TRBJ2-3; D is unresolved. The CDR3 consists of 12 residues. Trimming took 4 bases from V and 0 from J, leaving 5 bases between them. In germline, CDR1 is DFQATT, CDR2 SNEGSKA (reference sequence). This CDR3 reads CSATDSTDTQYF. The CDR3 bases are TGCAGTGCTACGGACAGCACAGATACGCAGTATTTT.